The 4 T cell receptor beta chains in this list originate from one sample, sequenced in a study of blood T cell repertoires in COVID-19. Profiled with immunoSEQ multiplex PCR; TCRdb holds only in-frame clones, not every one. Here the sample spans 350,000 to 550,000 clones, roughly 85% being singletons. Material for sequencing was PBMCs or T cells enriched from blood (not recorded which). These receptors all stem from a woman younger than 35 with acute COVID-19.

The chain links TRBV11-2 to TRBJ1-5; D is uncertain. Germline CDR1 reads SGHAT; CDR2 reads FQNNGV. V was clipped by 4 bases and J by 5 bases, with 6 bases between them. This CDR3 region has 12 residues. The CDR3 reads CASSSRDQPQHF. In DNA form, the CDR3 reads TGTGCCAGCAGCTCCCGCGATCAGCCCCAGCATTTT. Supplemented by reference TRBV11-2 and TRBJ1-5, the full variable domain reads EAGVAQSPRYKIIEKRQSVAFWCNPISGHATLYWYQQILGQGPKLLIQFQNNGVVDDSQLPKDRFSAERLKGVDSTLKIQPAKLEDSAVYLCASSSRDQPQHFGDGTRLSIL.

The chain employs TRBV19 and TRBJ1-1; D gene uncertain. V lost 1 base to trimming and J lost 1 base, with 4 bases between them. There are 13 residues in the CDR3. In germline, CDR1 is LNHDA, CDR2 SQIVND (reference sequence). CDR3 nucleotide sequence: TGTGCCAGTAGTATAGGAGGGAACACTGAAGCTTTCTTT. Its protein is CASSIGGNTEAFF.

The chain links TRBV5-8 to TRBJ2-5; D may be TRBD2 (6 bases). The CDR3 runs to 14 residues. From germline, CDR1 is SGHTS and CDR2 YDEGEE. V was pared by 5 bases and J by 4 bases, with 15 bases between. The CDR3 sequence is CASSSAGGVETQYF. The CDR3, as DNA: TGTGCCAGCAGTAGCGCCGGAGGGGTAGAGACCCAGTACTTC.

This clone was detected only a few times. The chain combines TRBV30 with TRBJ1-1, with D maybe TRBD1 (5 bases). Trimming took 2 bases from V and 0 from J, leaving 10 bases between them. CDR3 length: 14 residues. The V gene's germline CDR1 is GTSNPN and CDR2 SVGIG (reference sequence). CDR3 sequence: CAWSKDTVNTEAFF. CDR3 nucleotide sequence: TGTGCCTGGAGTAAGGACACAGTGAACACTGAAGCTTTCTTT.